A selection of T cell receptor beta chains follows, all from one sample in a study of shared clonotypes between healthy human individuals. The protocol was immunoSEQ multiplex PCR, while the TCRdb copy is restricted to in-frame clones and leaves out a portion. This sample has 800,000 to 950,000 clones; approximately 97% occur once, and the top ten carry 0.2% to 0.25%. The sequenced sample consisted of naive CD8+ T cells sorted from blood. The receptor source for this set is a man under 40 in good health. Both conserved end residues are part of each CDR3. The order of the fields is clone size, V gene, D gene, J gene, CDR3 DNA, CDR3 protein. The D gene is left open where the match is weak. Not every row has a clone size; where given, it reads once, few, many or a size class.

>.|TRBV2|.|TRBJ2-5
TGTGCCAGCAGTGAAACAGCCCAAGAGACCCAGTACTTC
CASSETAQETQYF
>.|TRBV5-4|TRBD2|TRBJ2-1
TGTGCCAGCAGCGGACCGGGACTAGCGGGAGGCGGGCGGGGGTACAATGAGCAGTTCTTC
CASSGPGLAGGGRGYNEQFF
>.|TRBV4-1|.|TRBJ2-2
TGCGCCAGCAGCCAAGAATCCCAGGTCGGGGAGCTGTTTTTT
CASSQESQVGELFF
>.|TRBV14|TRBD2|TRBJ2-1
TGTGCCAGCAGCCCTCCGGGACTAGCGGGGTACAATGAGCAGTTCTTC
CASSPPGLAGYNEQFF
>once|TRBV10-2|TRBD2|TRBJ2-7
TGCGCCAGCAGGGGGACTAGCGGGAGTTTCTACGAGCAGTACTTC
CASRGTSGSFYEQYF
>.|TRBV30|.|TRBJ1-2
TGTGCCTGGAGTACTCCAAGGACACGCTACACCTTC
CAWSTPRTRYTF
>.|TRBV5-5|.|TRBJ2-2
TGTGCCAGCAGCTTGGGGGTATCGAACACCGGGGAGCTGTTTTTT
CASSLGVSNTGELFF
>once|TRBV10-3|.|TRBJ2-2
TGTGCCATCAGTGGCAAGATGACCGGGGAGCTGTTTTTT
CAISGKMTGELFF
>few|TRBV5-1|TRBD2|TRBJ2-1
TGCGCCAGCAGCCTTCCCCCAGCGGGAGGGCCCTCCTACAATGAGCAGTTCTTC
CASSLPPAGGPSYNEQFF
>.|TRBV7-9|.|TRBJ2-7
TGTGCCAGCAGCTTAGCGGTGGATGAGCAGTACTTC
CASSLAVDEQYF
>.|TRBV5-1|TRBD2|TRBJ2-1
TGCGCCAGCAGCCCGGGACTAGCGGGGGACAATGAGCAGTTCTTC
CASSPGLAGDNEQFF
>.|TRBV30|.|TRBJ1-2
TGTGCCCTTTACGTTGGGTATGGCTACACCTTC
CALYVGYGYTF
>.|TRBV5-1|TRBD1|TRBJ1-1
TGCGCCAGCAGCCCTGGACAGGGCACTGAAGCTTTCTTT
CASSPGQGTEAFF
>.|TRBV7-9|TRBD2|TRBJ2-6
TGTGCCAGCAGCTCCCAGGGACTAGCGGGAGTCACTGGGGCCAACGTCCTGACTTTC
CASSSQGLAGVTGANVLTF